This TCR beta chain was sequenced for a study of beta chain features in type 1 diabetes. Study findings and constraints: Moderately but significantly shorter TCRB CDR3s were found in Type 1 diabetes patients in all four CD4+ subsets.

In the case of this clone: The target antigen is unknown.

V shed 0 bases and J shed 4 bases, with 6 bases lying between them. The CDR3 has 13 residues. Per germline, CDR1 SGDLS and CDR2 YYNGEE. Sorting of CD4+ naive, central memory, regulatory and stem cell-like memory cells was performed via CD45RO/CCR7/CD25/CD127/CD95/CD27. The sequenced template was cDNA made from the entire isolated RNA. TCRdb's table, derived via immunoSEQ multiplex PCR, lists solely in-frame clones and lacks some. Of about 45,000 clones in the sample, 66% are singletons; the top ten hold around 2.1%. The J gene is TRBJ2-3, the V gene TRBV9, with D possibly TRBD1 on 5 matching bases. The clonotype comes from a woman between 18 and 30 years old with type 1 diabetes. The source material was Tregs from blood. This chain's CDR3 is CASSVEGADTQYF. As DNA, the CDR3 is TGTGCCAGCAGCGTAGAAGGGGCAGATACGCAGTATTTT.